The next 8 T cell receptor beta chains were all read from a single sample in a study of cytomegalovirus exposure and HLA in healthy donors. Primers for the PCR totalled 60 Vbeta and 13 Jbeta. Sequencing was performed with immunoSEQ multiplex PCR; in TCRdb, only in-frame clones are kept and a portion is missing. The sample lists approximately 140,000 clones, around 80% occurring once. The sequencing input was PBMCs. All receptors derive from a male donor in good health and CMV-seronegative.

CDR3 residues: CASSPDRTTYEQYF. CDR3 bases: TGTGCCAGCAGCCCGGACAGGACGACCTACGAGCAGTACTTC. The gene calls are TRBV5-6 and TRBJ2-7, with 7 bases that match TRBD1. Unmatched junction bases numbered 6, after V lost 4 bases and J lost 2 bases. The length of the CDR3 is 14 residues. Looked up from germline, CDR1 is SGHDT and CDR2 is YYEEEE.

Only a few counts were recorded for this clone. The chain has TRBV29-1 and TRBJ2-7, with 11 bases identical to TRBD1. Looked up from germline, CDR1 is SQVTM and CDR2 is ANQGSEA. V lost 6 bases to trimming and J lost 6 bases; unmatched junction nucleotides: 13. The CDR3 runs 15 residues. CDR3 region: CSVTGTGGFLAEQYF. For the CDR3, the DNA is TGCAGCGTGACGGGGACAGGGGGGTTCCTGGCCGAGCAGTACTTC.

The chain recombines TRBV7-9 with TRBJ1-4, with 9 nucleotides matching TRBD1. In germline, CDR1 is SEHNR, CDR2 FQNEAQ (reference sequence). J lost 6 bases, V lost 1 base, and 0 bases had no gene match. CDR3 length: 14 residues. The CDR3 bases are TGTGCCAGCAGCTTAGGGGACAGGGATGAAAAACTGTTTTTT. Translating it yields CASSLGDRDEKLFF.

V and J are TRBV13 and TRBJ1-2; the D is unclear. The CDR3 has 14 residues. V gave up 0 bases and J gave up 6 bases, with 11 bases separating them. Germline-derived CDR1 and CDR2 are PRHDT and FYEKMQ (reference sequence). This chain's CDR3 is CASSLGMEADGYTF. The CDR3 nucleotides are TGTGCCAGCAGCTTAGGCATGGAGGCTGATGGCTACACCTTC.

J is TRBJ2-5 and V is TRBV28; maybe TRBD2 (7 bases). The end of the DNA aligns better with TRBJ2-7, so the J call may be wrong. The CDR3 totals 15 residues. Germline V gene lookup returns CDR1 MDHEN and CDR2 SYDVKM. Here the CDR3 reads CASSSGGGLLYEQYF. CDR3 bases: TGTGCCAGCAGTTCAGGCGGGGGCTTACTCTACGAGCAGTACTTC.

This chain uses TRBV7-2 with TRBJ1-5; D gene unclear. The length of the CDR3 is 13 residues. Germline CDR1 reads SGHTA; CDR2 reads FQGNSA. V was clipped by 3 bases and J by 5 bases, with 8 bases between them. The chain's CDR3 is CASSLRADQPQHF. The CDR3 DNA reads TGTGCCAGCAGCTTGCGTGCCGATCAGCCCCAGCATTTT.

There are many counts of this clone. The chain links TRBV11-2 to TRBJ1-1; D might be TRBD1 (6 bases). The V and J ends lost 1 base and 2 bases respectively, with 14 bases between them. Germline V gene data show CDR1 as SGHAT and CDR2 as FQNNGV. The CDR3 contains 16 residues. The CDR3 loop reads CASSLGPTGGNTEAFF. The DNA for the CDR3 is TGTGCCAGCAGCTTAGGGCCCACGGGGGGCAACACTGAAGCTTTCTTT.

This clone occurred once. The V call is TRBV13, the J call TRBJ2-7; 7 bases agree with TRBD1. The trim removed 0 bases at V and 7 bases at J, leaving 15 bases unmatched. This CDR3 has 17 amino acids. Germline V lookup: CDR1 PRHDT, CDR2 FYEKMQ (reference sequence). The CDR3: CASSLGQGESGLGEQYF. The CDR3 DNA sequence: TGTGCCAGCAGCTTAGGCCAGGGGGAGTCTGGGTTGGGGGAGCAGTACTTC.